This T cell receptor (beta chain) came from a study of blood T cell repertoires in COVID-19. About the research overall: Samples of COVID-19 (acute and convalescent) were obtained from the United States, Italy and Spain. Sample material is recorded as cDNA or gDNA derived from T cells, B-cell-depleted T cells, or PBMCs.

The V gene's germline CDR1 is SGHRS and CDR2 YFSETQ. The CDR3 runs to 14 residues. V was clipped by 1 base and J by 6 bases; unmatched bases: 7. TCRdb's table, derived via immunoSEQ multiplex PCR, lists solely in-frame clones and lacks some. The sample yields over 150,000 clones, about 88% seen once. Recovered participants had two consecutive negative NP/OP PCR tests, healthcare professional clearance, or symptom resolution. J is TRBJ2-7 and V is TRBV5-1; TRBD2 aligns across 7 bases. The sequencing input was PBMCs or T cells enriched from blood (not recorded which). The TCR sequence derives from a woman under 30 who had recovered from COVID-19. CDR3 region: CASSLPRWGGEQYF. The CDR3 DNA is TGCGCCAGCAGCTTGCCCCGGTGGGGGGGCGAGCAGTACTTC.